A selection of T cell receptor beta chains follows, all from one sample in a study of T cell responses to AZD1222 COVID-19 vaccine. TCRdb's table, derived via immunoSEQ multiplex PCR, lists solely in-frame clones and lacks some. This repertoire shows tens of thousands of clones, about 88% found once; its top ten account for roughly a tenth. The sequences come from peripheral blood, collected 28 days after the second AZD1222 dose. Every receptor here comes from an adult who received the AZD1222 COVID-19 vaccine. CDR3s leave out the opening cysteine and the closing phenylalanine or tryptophan.

>TRBV7-2|13|TRBJ2-7
ASSSTSGGFYEQY
>TRBV3-1/TRBV3-2|12|TRBJ1-6
ASSQGPRVSPLH
>TRBV30|12|TRBJ2-5
AWSVGSGRETQY
>TRBV7-2|12|TRBJ1-2
ASSPRGSYYGYT
>TRBV18|13|TRBJ1-2
ASSRDRATNYGYT
>TRBV27|15|TRBJ1-6
ASSFNLQGAYNSPLH
>TRBV4-3|13|TRBJ2-2
ASSLGTGGAGELF
>TRBV19|13|TRBJ1-2
ASRDDRGFKYGYT
>TRBV28|14|TRBJ2-2
ASSSAKRGDTGELF
>TRBV7-9|12|TRBJ1-3
ASSPQGSGNTIY
>TRBV28|12|TRBJ2-7
ASSLAGASYEQY
>TRBV18|10|TRBJ1-5
ASHGDNKNQH
>TRBV11-1|12|TRBJ2-1
ASTMGGTYNEQF
>TRBV11-3|11|TRBJ1-5
ASSLGPNQPQH
>TRBV6-5|13|TRBJ2-2
ASSTVAANTGELF
>TRBV5-6|13|TRBJ2-5
ASSLSGRSGETQY
>TRBV5-6|14|TRBJ2-1
ASSWRTSGRNNEQF
>TRBV7-3|13|TRBJ2-2
ASSVGQPNTGELF
>TRBV7-9|11|TRBJ1-2
ASSLKVGGSYT
>TRBV9|12|TRBJ2-3
ASSPWGGTDTQY
>TRBV3-1/TRBV3-2|16|TRBJ2-2
ASSQRLAGGVYTGELF
>TRBV5-6|13|TRBJ2-7
ASSLAGTGFYEQY
>TRBV12-3/TRBV12-4|11|TRBJ2-5
ASSGTGLETQY
>TRBV24-1|14|TRBJ2-6
ATSDSGVSGANVLT
>TRBV7-2|14|TRBJ1-5
ASSLGGAGSSQPQH
>TRBV9|14|TRBJ2-2
ASSVEGRPGLGELF
>TRBV27|13|TRBJ2-7
ASSYLLRSTYEQY
>TRBV5-6|15|TRBJ2-7
ASSFLAQGPPTYEQY
>TRBV10-3|17|TRBJ2-2
AISESWTSGGPNAGELF
>TRBV28|10|TRBJ2-7
ASSPLGYEQY
>TRBV6-5|12|TRBJ1-6
ASSLFPYNSPLH
>TRBV5-5|14|TRBJ2-3
ASSRDDTGDTDTQY
>TRBV7-9|14|TRBJ2-2
ASSLTGGYNTGELF
>TRBV15|14|TRBJ2-1
ATSRDRGGTYNEQF
>TRBV6-5|13|TRBJ1-1
ASSYERAGYTEAF
>TRBV30|13|TRBJ1-4
AWSALGPTNEKLF
>TRBV11-3|10|TRBJ2-1
ASSPGWDEQF
>TRBV6-6|12|TRBJ2-2
ASSLVGNTGELF
>TRBV11-3|11|TRBJ2-5
ASGADGQETQY
>TRBV9|12|TRBJ2-4
ASSPFGGENIQY
>TRBV19|14|TRBJ1-3
ASSPRDRGAGNTIY
>TRBV29-1|11|TRBJ2-5
SVGTSGGGTQY